These T cell receptor beta chains were read from a single sample in a study of regulatory T cells in long-lasting Graves disease. TCRdb reanalysed the multiplex PCR reads using MiXCR and keeps one entry per CDR3 protein. The sample has approximately 310,000 distinct CDR3 sequences, more than 15% seen once. The sample consisted of peripheral blood mononuclear cells (PBMCs), taken at new diagnosis, from a patient treated with antithyroid drugs. The source of these receptors is a female donor with Graves disease. Each CDR3 is given with its conserved first and last residue. A D gene is named only where the DNA matches it firmly. A clone size is listed for some rows: how often the clone was seen (once, few, many), or a class if it is expanded.

V gene	CDR3 length	clone size	J gene	D gene	CDR3 protein	CDR3 DNA
TRBV5-1	16	many	TRBJ2-3	TRBD2	CASSGSAVAGTDTQYF	TGCGCCAGCAGCGGCTCGGCCGTAGCGGGAACAGATACGCAGTATTTT
TRBV24-1	17	-	TRBJ2-1	TRBD1	CATSDPNPTGQYNEQLF	TGTGCCACCAGTGACCCAAACCCGACAGGGCAATACAATGAGCAGCTCTTC
TRBV20-1	14	once	TRBJ2-3	-	CSARVGRGSDTQYF	TGCAGTGCTAGAGTGGGCAGGGGCTCAGATACGCAGTATTTT
TRBV13	16	few	TRBJ2-7	-	CASSPPRGGTSYEQYF	TGTGCCAGCAGCCCCCCGCGGGGCGGGACCTCCTACGAGCAGTACTTC
TRBV27	17	many	TRBJ1-4	TRBD1	CASSSSGQGSTNEKLFF	TGTGCCAGCAGTTCCTCGGGACAGGGCTCAACTAATGAAAAACTGTTTTTT
TRBV19	16	many	TRBJ2-1	TRBD2	CASSILAGGSYNEQFF	TGTGCCAGTAGTATTTTGGCGGGAGGGTCCTACAATGAGCAGTTCTTC
TRBV5-1	14	few	TRBJ2-3	-	CASSFQGNQDTQYF	TGCGCCAGCAGCTTCCAGGGAAACCAGGATACGCAGTATTTT
TRBV12-3/TRBV12-4	12	many	TRBJ2-3	-	CASSLAPDTQYF	TGTGCCAGCAGTTTAGCGCCCGATACGCAGTATTTT
TRBV12-5	13	-	TRBJ2-5	-	CASGFRGSETQYF	TGTGCTAGTGGTTTTAGAGGGTCAGAGACCCAGTACTTC
TRBV28	17	many	TRBJ2-2	-	CASSPGWGSSNTGELFF	TGTGCCAGCAGTCCCGGATGGGGCTCCTCGAACACCGGGGAGCTGTTTTTT